This T cell receptor beta chain originates from a study of T cell responses to AZD1222 COVID-19 vaccine. Clones were sequenced by immunoSEQ multiplex PCR, and TCRdb holds only the in-frame ones, with some missing. This sample has some 200,000 clones, with approximately 94% found just once. About this clone itself: Its antigen remains unidentified. Other nucleotide sequences from this sample produce the same CDR3.

The germline gives CDR1 SGHTA, CDR2 FQGNSA. The CDR3 covers 15 residues. J was trimmed by 0 bases and V by 1 base; bases with no gene match: 1. Findings and limits, study-wide: Reportedly, nearly half of unique spike TCRs recognized epitopes outside B.1.351/B.1.1.7 mutations. The donor cohort was predominantly white British with a female majority, and clonal diversity may have been underestimated. Repertoire sampling was restricted to post-peak T cell response timepoints. The span of vaccine-associated CD4 TCRs extended across spike, with dominance at 160-218 and 743-854.

This sequence originates from an adult in good health. The gene calls are TRBV7-2 and TRBJ2-3; 7 positions match TRBD2. The sequencing used peripheral blood, collected on day 0 of MenACWY control vaccination. CDR3 nucleotides: TGTGCCAGCAGCTTAGACGGGGGGAGCACAGATACGCAGTATTTT. Amino acid sequence: CASSLDGGSTDTQYF.